The entry that follows covers one T cell receptor (beta chain) sequence. The entry originates in a study of blood T cell repertoires in COVID-19. Study-level information: Material from acute and convalescent COVID-19 was sourced from the United States, Italy and Spain.

In germline, CDR1 is LNHDA, CDR2 SQIVND (reference sequence). The CDR3 has 13 amino acids. J gave up 4 bases and V 7 bases, and 3 bases lay outside the gene matches. Under the authors' procedure: Amplification with reference gene primers provided the estimates of nucleated cell counts. The repertoire was sequenced with immunoSEQ multiplex PCR; TCRdb's copy has only in-frame clones and lacks some. The V and J calls and clone size are taken from that table; D and trimming were inferred from the DNA. The table lists tens of thousands of clones, roughly 86% of them singletons, with 3.5% to 5% in the top ten.

The chain employs TRBV19 and TRBJ1-1, with TRBD1 matching over 10 bases. The TCR was taken from a man of 80 years or more with active COVID-19. The sample taken for sequencing was peripheral blood. CDR3 DNA sequence: TGTGCCAGTATTAGGACAGGGGGCACTGAAGCTTTCTTT. It codes for CASIRTGGTEAFF.